The clone carrying this T cell receptor (beta chain) was recorded a few times. Its matching antigen is unknown. V was pared by 6 bases and J by 0 bases, with 8 bases between. CDR1 and CDR2 from the germline V gene are KGHSH and LQKENI. The CDR3 extends over 13 amino acids. Here immunoSEQ multiplex PCR was the method, and the copy in TCRdb shows in-frame clones only, minus some. The top ten hold less than 25% of the sample, which has about 29,000 clones, roughly nine tenths seen once. This sample is part of a study of chemoradiotherapy in HPV16-positive cancers. At the level of the study: Functional T-cell assays on a couple of HPV16-positive patients' cells defined candidate HPV-specific clones and common TCR motifs.

Overall study findings and caveats: HPV-specific T cells were functionally defined from only a couple of HPV16-positive patients. Candidate HPV-specific clones and E7-related TCR motifs grew in tumor during treatment. HPV-responsive T-cell expansion during chemoradiotherapy was linked to improved recurrence-free survival in HPV16-positive patients.

The chain links TRBV18 to TRBJ1-1; D call uncertain. The receptor's source is a human donor with HPV-associated anogenital cancer. The sample in question was blood, obtained from a patient who underwent chemoradiotherapy. The CDR3 region is CASSATMNTEAFF. DNA for the CDR3: TGTGCCAGCTCGGCCACTATGAACACTGAAGCTTTCTTT. The entire variable domain, with the rest obtained from reference TRBV18 and TRBJ1-1, is as follows: NAGVMQNPRHLVRRRGQEARLRCSPMKGHSHVYWYRQLPEEGLKFMVYLQKENIIDESGMPKERFSAEFPKEGPSILRIQQVVRGDSAAYFCASSATMNTEAFFGQGTRLTVV.